This TCR beta chain came from a study of cytomegalovirus exposure and HLA in healthy donors. PCR was performed using 60 Vbeta and 13 Jbeta primers. Some clones are missing from TCRdb's copy, which holds only in-frame ones; the method was immunoSEQ multiplex PCR. The sample contains around 85,000 clones, around three quarters of which appear only once. The sequence derives from a man aged 25-45 years in good health and CMV-seronegative. The sample was PBMCs.

CDR3 sequence reads: CASSLSPLGAYEQYF. CDR3 coding DNA: TGTGCCAGCAGTCTGAGTCCCCTGGGCGCCTACGAGCAGTACTTC. The rearrangement uses TRBV27 and TRBJ2-7; D gene ambiguous. V dropped 5 bases and J dropped 2 bases, with 16 bases sitting between them. Germline assignment: CDR1 MNHEY and CDR2 SMNVEV (reference sequence). The CDR3 covers 15 residues.